The clone carrying this T cell receptor (beta chain) occurred a few times. The sample is drawn from a study of T-cell memory formation after mild COVID-19. TCRdb re-called the 5' RACE reads through MiXCR, storing one row per CDR3 protein. The sample consists of approximately 210,000 distinct CDR3 sequences, around 30% of them appearing once. Germline CDR1 MNHEY, CDR2 SVGAGI. The J segment lost 5 bases and the V segment lost 2 bases, leaving 6 bases of the junction unmatched. The CDR3 runs to 15 residues. The TCR comes from an adult woman who had mild COVID-19 (a few samples of this study predate the infection). Cell type and time point are not known. Source material: PBMCs or a T cell subset sorted from them (not recorded which). This chain uses TRBV6-5 with TRBJ2-5; 9 positions agree with TRBD2. CDR3 residues: CASSYATSGLETQYF. In DNA form, the CDR3 reads TGTGCCAGCAGTTACGCGACTAGCGGTTTGGAGACCCAGTACTTC.